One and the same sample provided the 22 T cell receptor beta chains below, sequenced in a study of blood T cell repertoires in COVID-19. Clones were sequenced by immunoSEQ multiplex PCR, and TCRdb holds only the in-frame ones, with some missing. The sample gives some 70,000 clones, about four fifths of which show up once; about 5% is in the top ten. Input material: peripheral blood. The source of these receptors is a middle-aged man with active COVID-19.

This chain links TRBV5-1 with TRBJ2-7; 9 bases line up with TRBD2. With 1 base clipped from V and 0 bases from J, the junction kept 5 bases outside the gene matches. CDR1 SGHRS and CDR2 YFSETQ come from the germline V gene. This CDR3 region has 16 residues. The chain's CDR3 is CASSLLTSGFSYEQYF. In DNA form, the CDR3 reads TGCGCCAGCAGCTTGCTCACTAGCGGGTTCTCCTACGAGCAGTACTTC.

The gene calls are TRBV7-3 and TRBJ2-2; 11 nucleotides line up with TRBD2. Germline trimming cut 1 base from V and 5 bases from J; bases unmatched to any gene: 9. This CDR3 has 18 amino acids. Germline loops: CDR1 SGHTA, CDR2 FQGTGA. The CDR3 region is CASSLSSTSGRGTGELFF. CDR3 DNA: TGTGCCAGCAGCTTAAGTAGCACTAGCGGGAGAGGGACCGGGGAGCTGTTTTTT.

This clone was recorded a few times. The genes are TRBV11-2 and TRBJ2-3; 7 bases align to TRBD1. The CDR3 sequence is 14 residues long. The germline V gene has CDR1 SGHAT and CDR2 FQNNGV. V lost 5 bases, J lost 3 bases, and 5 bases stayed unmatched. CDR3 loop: CASSQTGITDTQYF. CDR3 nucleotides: TGTGCCAGCAGCCAGACAGGGATTACAGATACGCAGTATTTT.

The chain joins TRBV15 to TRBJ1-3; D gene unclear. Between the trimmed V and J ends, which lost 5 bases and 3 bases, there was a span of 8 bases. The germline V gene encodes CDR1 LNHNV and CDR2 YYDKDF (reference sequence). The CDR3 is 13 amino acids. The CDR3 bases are TGTGCCACCAGCTCCCCCTTTGGAAACACCATATATTTT. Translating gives CATSSPFGNTIYF.

The CDR3 protein is CSASAWSQPQHF. The CDR3 coding sequence is TGCAGTGCTAGTGCCTGGAGTCAGCCCCAGCATTTT. V is TRBV20-1 and J is TRBJ1-5; D not certain. CDR1 and CDR2 from the germline V gene are DFQATT and SNEGSKA (reference sequence). The CDR3 is 12 amino acids. Trimming stripped 3 bases from V and 6 bases from J, with 9 bases between.

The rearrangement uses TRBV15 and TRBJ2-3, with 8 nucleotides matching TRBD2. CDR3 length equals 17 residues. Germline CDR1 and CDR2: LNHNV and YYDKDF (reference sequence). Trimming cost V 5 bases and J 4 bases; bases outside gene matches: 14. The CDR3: CATSWDGGGGSADTQYF. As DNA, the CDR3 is TGTGCCACCAGCTGGGACGGGGGGGGAGGATCCGCAGATACGCAGTATTTT.

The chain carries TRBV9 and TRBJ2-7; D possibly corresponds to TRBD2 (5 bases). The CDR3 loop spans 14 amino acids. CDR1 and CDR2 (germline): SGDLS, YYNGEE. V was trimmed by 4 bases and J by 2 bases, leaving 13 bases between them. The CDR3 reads CASSFREKAYEQYF. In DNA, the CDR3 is TGTGCCAGCAGCTTCCGGGAAAAAGCCTACGAGCAGTACTTC.

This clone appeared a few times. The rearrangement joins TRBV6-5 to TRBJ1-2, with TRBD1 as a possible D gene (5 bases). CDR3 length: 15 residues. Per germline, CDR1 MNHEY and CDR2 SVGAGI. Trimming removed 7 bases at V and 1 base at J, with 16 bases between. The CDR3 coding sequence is TGTGCCAGCAAAGGGGTACTTCCCCTTAACTATGGCTACACCTTC. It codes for CASKGVLPLNYGYTF.

The chain's CDR3 is CASSLAPGGGEKLFF. CDR3 bases: TGTGCCAGCAGCTTAGCTCCGGGAGGGGGAGAAAAACTGTTTTTT. The chain employs TRBV7-6 and TRBJ1-4; maybe TRBD1 (6 bases). The CDR3 has 15 amino acids. Trimming removed 0 bases at V and 8 bases at J, with 13 bases between. CDR1 and CDR2 from the germline V gene are SGHVS and FNYEAQ.

The CDR3 protein is CSVGVGVGQGFNTEAFF. The CDR3 DNA reads TGCAGCGTTGGGGTGGGTGTGGGACAGGGGTTCAACACTGAAGCTTTCTTT. The chain combines TRBV29-1 with TRBJ1-1, with 10 bases lining up with TRBD1. This CDR3 is built from 17 residues. Looked up from germline, CDR1 is SQVTM and CDR2 is ANQGSEA. Trimming cost V 4 bases and J 2 bases; bases outside gene matches: 13. The whole variable domain, remainder taken from reference TRBV29-1 and TRBJ1-1, is SAVISQKPSRDICQRGTSLTIQCQVDSQVTMMFWYRQQPGQSLTLIATANQGSEATYESGFVIDKFPISRPNLTFSTLTVSNMSPEDSSIYLCSVGVGVGQGFNTEAFFGQGTRLTVV.

The CDR3 DNA is TGTGCCAGCAGCCAAGTCCGAGGCCAGGGCGCTGAAGCTTTCTTT. Translation gives CASSQVRGQGAEAFF. J is TRBJ1-1 and V is TRBV14, with TRBD1 as a possible D gene (5 bases). Trimming left V 1 base short and J 6 bases short, with 15 bases between. The CDR3 is made up of 15 amino acids. The germline CDR1 and CDR2 sequences are SGHDN and FVKESK.

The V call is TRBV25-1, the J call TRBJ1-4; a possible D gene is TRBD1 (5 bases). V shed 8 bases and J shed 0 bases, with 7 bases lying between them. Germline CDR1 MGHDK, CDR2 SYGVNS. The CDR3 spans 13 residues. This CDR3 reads CASGGSTNEKLFF. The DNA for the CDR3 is TGTGCCAGCGGGGGGTCAACTAATGAAAAACTGTTTTTT.

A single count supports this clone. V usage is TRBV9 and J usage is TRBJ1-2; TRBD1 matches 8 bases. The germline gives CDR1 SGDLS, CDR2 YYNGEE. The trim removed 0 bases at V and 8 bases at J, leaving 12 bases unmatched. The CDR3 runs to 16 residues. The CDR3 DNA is TGTGCCAGCAGCGTAGCTCCCTCTGACAGGGGTAAAGGCTACACCTTC. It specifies CASSVAPSDRGKGYTF.

The chain's CDR3 is CAWSVLLGAFNTEAFF. CDR3 DNA: TGTGCCTGGAGTGTACTTTTGGGGGCATTTAACACTGAAGCTTTCTTT. The genes are TRBV30 and TRBJ1-1; tentative D call: TRBD1 (6 bases). The CDR3 runs 16 residues. CDR1 and CDR2 from the germline V gene are GTSNPN and SVGIG (reference sequence). V was shortened by 0 bases and J by 2 bases, with 16 bases between the two germline ends.

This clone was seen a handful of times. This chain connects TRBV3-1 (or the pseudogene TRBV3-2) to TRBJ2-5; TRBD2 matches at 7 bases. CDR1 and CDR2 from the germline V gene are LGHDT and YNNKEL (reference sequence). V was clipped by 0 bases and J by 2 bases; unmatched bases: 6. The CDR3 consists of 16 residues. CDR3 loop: CASSQDVAGGQETQYF. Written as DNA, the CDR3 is TGTGCCAGCAGCCAAGATGTAGCCGGGGGGCAAGAGACCCAGTACTTC.

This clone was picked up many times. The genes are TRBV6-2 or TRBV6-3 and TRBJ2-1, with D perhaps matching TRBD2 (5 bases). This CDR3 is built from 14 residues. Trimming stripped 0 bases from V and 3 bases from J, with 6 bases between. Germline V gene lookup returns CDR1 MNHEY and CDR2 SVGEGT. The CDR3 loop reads CASSYSRVYNEQFF. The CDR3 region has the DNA TGTGCCAGCAGTTACTCGCGGGTCTACAATGAGCAGTTCTTC.

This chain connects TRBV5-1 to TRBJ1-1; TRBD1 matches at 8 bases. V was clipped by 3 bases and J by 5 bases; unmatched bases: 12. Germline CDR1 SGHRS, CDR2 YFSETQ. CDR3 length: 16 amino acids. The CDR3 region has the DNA TGCGCCAGCAGCTCGGGTACAGGGGGAGAACTAACTGAAGCTTTCTTT. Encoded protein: CASSSGTGGELTEAFF.

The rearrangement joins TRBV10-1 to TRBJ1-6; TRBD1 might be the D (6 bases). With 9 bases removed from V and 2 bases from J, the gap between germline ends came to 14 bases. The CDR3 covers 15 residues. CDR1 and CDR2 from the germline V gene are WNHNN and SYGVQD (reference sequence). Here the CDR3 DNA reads TGCGCCAGTACAATACGGGACACCTATAATTCACCCCTCCACTTT. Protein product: CASTIRDTYNSPLHF.

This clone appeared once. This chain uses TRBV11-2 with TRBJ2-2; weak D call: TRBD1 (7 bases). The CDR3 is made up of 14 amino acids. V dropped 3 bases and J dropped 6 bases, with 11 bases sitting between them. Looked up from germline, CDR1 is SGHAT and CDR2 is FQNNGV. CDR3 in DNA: TGTGCCAGCAGCTTCACAGGGGAGGCCGGGGAGCTGTTTTTT. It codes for CASSFTGEAGELFF.

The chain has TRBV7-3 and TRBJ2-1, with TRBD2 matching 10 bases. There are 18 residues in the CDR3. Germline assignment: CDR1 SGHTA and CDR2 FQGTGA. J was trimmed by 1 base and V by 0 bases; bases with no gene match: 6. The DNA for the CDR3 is TGTGCCAGCAGCTTAACGTTGGCTAGCGGGAGTTCCTACAATGAGCAGTTCTTC. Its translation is CASSLTLASGSSYNEQFF.

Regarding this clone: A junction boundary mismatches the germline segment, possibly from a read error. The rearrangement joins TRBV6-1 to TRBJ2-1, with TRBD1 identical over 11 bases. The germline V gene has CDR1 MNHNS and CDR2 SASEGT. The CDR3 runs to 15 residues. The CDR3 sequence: CASSQADRGRSEQFF. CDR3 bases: TGTGCCAGCAGTCAAGCGGACAGGGGGCGTAGTGAGCAGTTCTTC.

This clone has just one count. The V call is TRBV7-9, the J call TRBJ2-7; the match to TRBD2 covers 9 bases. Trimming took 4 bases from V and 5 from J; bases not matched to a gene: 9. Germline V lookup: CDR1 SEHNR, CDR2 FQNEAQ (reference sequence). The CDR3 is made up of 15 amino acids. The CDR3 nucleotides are TGTGCCAGCAGCTCGACTAGCGGCGGAACCCACGAGCAGTACTTC. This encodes CASSSTSGGTHEQYF.